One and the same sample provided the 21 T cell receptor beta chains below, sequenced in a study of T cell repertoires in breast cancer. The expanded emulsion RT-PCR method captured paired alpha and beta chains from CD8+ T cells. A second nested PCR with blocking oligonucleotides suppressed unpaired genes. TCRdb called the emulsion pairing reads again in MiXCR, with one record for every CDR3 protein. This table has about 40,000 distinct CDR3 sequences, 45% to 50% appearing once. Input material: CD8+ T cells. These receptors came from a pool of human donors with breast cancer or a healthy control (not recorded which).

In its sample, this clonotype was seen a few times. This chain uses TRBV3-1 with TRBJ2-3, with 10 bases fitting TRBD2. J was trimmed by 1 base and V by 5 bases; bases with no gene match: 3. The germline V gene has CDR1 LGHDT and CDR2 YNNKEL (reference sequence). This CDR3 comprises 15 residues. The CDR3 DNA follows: TGTGCCAGCAGCACCACTAGCGGGGGCACAGATACGCAGTATTTT. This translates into CASSTTSGGTDTQYF.

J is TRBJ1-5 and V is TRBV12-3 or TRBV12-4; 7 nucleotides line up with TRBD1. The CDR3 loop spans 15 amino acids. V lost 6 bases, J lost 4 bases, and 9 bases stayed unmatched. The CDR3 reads CASRWGGTVNQPQHF. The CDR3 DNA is TGTGCCAGCAGGTGGGGTGGGACAGTAAATCAGCCCCAGCATTTT.

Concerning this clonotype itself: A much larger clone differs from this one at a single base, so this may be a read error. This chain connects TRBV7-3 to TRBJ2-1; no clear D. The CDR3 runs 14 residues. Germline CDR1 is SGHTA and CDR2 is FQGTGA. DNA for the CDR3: TGTGCCAGCAGCTTTTCTCGATCCTACGATGAGCAGTTCTTC. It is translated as CASSFSRSYDEQFF. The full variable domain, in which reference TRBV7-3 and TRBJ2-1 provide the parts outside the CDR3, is GAGVSQTPSNKVTEKGKYVELRCDPISGHTALYWYRQSLGQGPEFLIYFQGTGAADDSGLPNDRFFAVRPEGSVSTLKIQRTERGDSAVYLCASSFSRSYDEQFFGPGTRLTVL.

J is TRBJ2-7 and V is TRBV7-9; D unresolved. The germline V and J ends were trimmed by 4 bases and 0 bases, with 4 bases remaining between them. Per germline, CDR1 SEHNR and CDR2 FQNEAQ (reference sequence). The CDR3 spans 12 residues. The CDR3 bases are TGTGCCAGCAGCTCAAGCTCCTACGAGCAGTACTTC. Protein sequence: CASSSSSYEQYF.

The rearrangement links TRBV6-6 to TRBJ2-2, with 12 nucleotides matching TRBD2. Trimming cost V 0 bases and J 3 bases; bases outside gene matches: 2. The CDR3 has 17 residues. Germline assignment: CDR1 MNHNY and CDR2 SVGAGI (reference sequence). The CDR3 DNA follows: TGTGCCAGCAGTTACTCCCCTAGCGGGGGGGACACCGGGGAGCTGTTTTTT. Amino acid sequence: CASSYSPSGGDTGELFF.

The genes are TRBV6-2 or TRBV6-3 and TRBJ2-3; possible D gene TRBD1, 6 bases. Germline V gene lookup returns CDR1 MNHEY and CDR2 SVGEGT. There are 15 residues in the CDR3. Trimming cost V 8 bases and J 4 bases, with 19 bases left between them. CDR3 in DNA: TGTGCCAGCTCACTATGGGCAGGGGACGCAGATACGCAGTATTTT. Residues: CASSLWAGDADTQYF.

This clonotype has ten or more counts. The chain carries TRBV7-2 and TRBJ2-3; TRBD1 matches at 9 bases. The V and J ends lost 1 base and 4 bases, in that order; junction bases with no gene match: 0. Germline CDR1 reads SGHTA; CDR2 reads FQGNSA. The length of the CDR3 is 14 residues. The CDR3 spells CASSLGQGADTQYF. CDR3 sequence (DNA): TGTGCCAGCAGCTTAGGACAGGGGGCAGATACGCAGTATTTT.

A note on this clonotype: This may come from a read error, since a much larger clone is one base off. The CDR3 sequence is CASGQQGPLSSYNEQFF. CDR3 nucleotide sequence: TGCGCCAGCGGCCAACAGGGCCCGCTTAGCTCCTACAATGAGCAGTTCTTC. The chain couples TRBV4-1 to TRBJ2-1, with D possibly TRBD1 on 6 matching bases. Germline V gene lookup returns CDR1 MGHRA and CDR2 YSYEKL. This CDR3 has 17 amino acids.

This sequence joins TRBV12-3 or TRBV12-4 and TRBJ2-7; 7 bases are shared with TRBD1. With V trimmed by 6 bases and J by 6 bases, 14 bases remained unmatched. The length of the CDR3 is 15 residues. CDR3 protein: CASRYRDSLSGEQYF. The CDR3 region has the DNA TGTGCCAGCAGATATCGGGACAGCCTTTCGGGCGAGCAGTACTTC.

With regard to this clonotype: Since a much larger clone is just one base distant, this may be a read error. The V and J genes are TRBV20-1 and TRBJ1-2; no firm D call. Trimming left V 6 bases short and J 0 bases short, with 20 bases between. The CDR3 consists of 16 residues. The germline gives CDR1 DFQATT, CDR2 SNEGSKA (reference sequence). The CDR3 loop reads CSAHTPWYNPNYGYTF. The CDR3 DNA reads TGCAGTGCCCATACTCCCTGGTACAACCCTAACTATGGCTACACCTTC.

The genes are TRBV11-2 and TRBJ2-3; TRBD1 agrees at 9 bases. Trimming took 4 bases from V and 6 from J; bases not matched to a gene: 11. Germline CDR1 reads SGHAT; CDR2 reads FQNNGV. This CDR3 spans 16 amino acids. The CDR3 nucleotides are TGTGCCAGCAGCTATACAGGGGGCGCGTCTGGGGATACGCAGTATTTT. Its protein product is CASSYTGGASGDTQYF.

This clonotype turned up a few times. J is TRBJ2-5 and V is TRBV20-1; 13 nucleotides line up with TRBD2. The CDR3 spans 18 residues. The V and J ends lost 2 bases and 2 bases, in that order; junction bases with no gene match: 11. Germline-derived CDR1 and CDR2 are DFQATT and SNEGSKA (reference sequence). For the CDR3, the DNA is TGCAGTGCTAGAAAGGGGGCCCCGGGACTAGCGGGACAAGAGACCCAGTACTTC. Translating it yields CSARKGAPGLAGQETQYF.

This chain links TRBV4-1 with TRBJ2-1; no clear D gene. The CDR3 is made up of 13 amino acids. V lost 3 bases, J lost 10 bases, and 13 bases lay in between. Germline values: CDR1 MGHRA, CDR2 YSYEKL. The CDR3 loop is CASSQGWAAEQFF. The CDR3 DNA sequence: TGCGCCAGCAGCCAGGGTTGGGCGGCGGAGCAGTTCTTC.

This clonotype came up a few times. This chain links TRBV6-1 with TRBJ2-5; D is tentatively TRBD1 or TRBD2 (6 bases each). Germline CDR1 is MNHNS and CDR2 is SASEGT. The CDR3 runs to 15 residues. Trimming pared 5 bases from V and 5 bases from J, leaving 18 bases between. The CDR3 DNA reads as TGTGCCAGCAGTTCCGGGACTGGGGGCCGGGAGACCCAGTACTTC. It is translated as CASSSGTGGRETQYF.

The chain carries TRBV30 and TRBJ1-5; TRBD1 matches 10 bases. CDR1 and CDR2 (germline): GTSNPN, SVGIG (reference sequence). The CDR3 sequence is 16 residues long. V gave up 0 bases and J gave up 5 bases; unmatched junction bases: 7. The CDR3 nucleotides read TGTGCCTGGAGTGTAACGGGACAGGGGAGGGATCAGCCCCAGCATTTT. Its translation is CAWSVTGQGRDQPQHF. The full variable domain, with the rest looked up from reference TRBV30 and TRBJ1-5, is SQTIHQWPATLVQPVGSPLSLECTVEGTSNPNLYWYRQAAGRGLQLLFYSVGIGQISSEVPQNLSASRPQDRQFILSSKKLLLSDSGFYLCAWSVTGQGRDQPQHFGDGTRLSIL.

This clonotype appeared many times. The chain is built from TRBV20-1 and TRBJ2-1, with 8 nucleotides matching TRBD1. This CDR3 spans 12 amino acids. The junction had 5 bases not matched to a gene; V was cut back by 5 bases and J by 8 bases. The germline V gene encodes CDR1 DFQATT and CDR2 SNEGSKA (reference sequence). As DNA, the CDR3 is TGCAGTGCTGTGGACAGGGTCGATGAGCAGTTCTTC. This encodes CSAVDRVDEQFF.

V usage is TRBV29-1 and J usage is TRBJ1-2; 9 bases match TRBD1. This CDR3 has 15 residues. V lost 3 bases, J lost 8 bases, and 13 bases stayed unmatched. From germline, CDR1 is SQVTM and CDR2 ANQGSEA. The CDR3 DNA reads TGCAGCGTTGACTCCTCATACTACAGGGGGCTGGGCTACACCTTC. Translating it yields CSVDSSYYRGLGYTF.

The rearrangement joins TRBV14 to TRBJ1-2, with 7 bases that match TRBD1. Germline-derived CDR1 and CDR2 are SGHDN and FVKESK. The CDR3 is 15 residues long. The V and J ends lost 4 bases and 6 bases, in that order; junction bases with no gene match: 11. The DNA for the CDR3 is TGTGCCAGCAGCCCGGATCTAACGACAGGGAATGGCTACACCTTC. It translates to CASSPDLTTGNGYTF.

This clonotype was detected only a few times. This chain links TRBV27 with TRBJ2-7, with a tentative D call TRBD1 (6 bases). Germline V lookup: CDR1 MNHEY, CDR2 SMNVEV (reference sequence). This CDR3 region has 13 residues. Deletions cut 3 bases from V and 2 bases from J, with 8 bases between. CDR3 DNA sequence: TGTGCCAGCAGTTTCCGACAGGCCTACGAGCAGTACTTC. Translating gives CASSFRQAYEQYF.

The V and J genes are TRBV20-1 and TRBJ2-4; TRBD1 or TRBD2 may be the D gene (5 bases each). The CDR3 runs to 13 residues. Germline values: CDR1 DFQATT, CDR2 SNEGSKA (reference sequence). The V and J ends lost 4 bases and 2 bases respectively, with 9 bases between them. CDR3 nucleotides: TGCAGTGCTAATGAGGGGACCAAAAACATTCAGTACTTC. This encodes CSANEGTKNIQYF.

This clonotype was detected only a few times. In DNA, the CDR3 is TGCAGTGCTGGCGGGACAGCCTCTAACTATGGCTACACCTTC. Its translation is CSAGGTASNYGYTF. V usage is TRBV20-1 and J usage is TRBJ1-2, with 7 bases lining up with TRBD1. This CDR3 has 14 residues. The V gene's germline CDR1 is DFQATT and CDR2 SNEGSKA (reference sequence). Unmatched junction bases numbered 6, after V lost 5 bases and J lost 0 bases.